Described below is a single T cell receptor (beta chain) sequence and its context. Its antigen is undetermined. This sample is drawn from a study of T cells in localized non-small cell lung cancer. The CDR3 contains 18 residues. V shed 0 bases and J shed 7 bases, with 21 bases lying between them. Germline V gene sequence: CDR1 MGHRA, CDR2 YSYEKL. The method was immunoSEQ multiplex PCR; TCRdb's version includes in-frame clones alone and lacks a portion of them. The sample has tens of thousands of clones, 90% to 95% seen once. Study findings and constraints: Sequencing, confined to only one tumor region, leaves heterogeneity possible. A median about 50 of the top 100 tumor clones appeared in adjacent lung. Elevated blood T cell density was associated with longer overall survival. Uninvolved adjacent lung had more T cell clonality than any other tissue, topping tumor.

The source is a woman aged 35-75 years with stage I lung adenocarcinoma. This material consisted of peripheral blood, taken before any cancer treatment. This rearrangement joins TRBV4-1 to TRBJ2-2; D may correspond to TRBD1 or TRBD2 (5 bases each). The CDR3 sequence: CASSQDIGAGQTIGELFF. DNA of the CDR3: TGCGCCAGCAGCCAAGATATCGGGGCTGGGCAGACTATCGGGGAGCTGTTTTTT.